Given below is one TCR beta chain in context. Individuals drawn from under 30 US areas were roughly 18 to 95 years old. This sample was taken from a study of blood T cell repertoires in COVID-19. At the level of the study: From the United States, Italy and Spain came samples of acute and convalescent COVID-19. The cDNA or gDNA used as material had been derived from T cells, B-cell-depleted T cells, or PBMCs.

V lost 5 bases to trimming and J lost 2 bases, with 15 bases between them. Germline V gives CDR1 SEHNR, CDR2 FQNEAQ (reference sequence). The CDR3 is 15 amino acids. As handled by the study authors: Estimates of nucleated cell counts were drawn from the amplification of reference gene primers. This table comes from immunoSEQ multiplex PCR, and its TCRdb copy is limited to in-frame clones, with some not included. V and J calls plus clone size are reproduced from that table; the DNA served to infer D and trimming. Here the sample spans approximately 220,000 clones, 75% to 90% being singletons. The receptor's source is a man aged 35-49 years who had recovered from COVID-19. Specimen: PBMCs or T cells enriched from blood (not recorded which). The chain combines TRBV7-9 with TRBJ2-5, with a possible D match to TRBD2 (5 bases). The CDR3 DNA follows: TGTGCCAGCAGCCGCGGCATCGAGCGGCAAGAGACCCAGTACTTC. This sequence encodes CASSRGIERQETQYF.